This TCR beta chain was identified during a study of PD-L1 blockade in urothelial cancer. Study background: About 85% of the roughly 30 patients were males with bladder-origin urothelial cancer.

Assay used: immunoSEQ multiplex PCR; TCRdb lists only in-frame clones, some missing. The sample lists roughly 84,000 clones, more than 75% seen once, with around a tenth in the top ten. CDR3 size: 13 residues. Trimming cost V 4 bases and J 15 bases, with 19 bases left between them. Germline CDR1 reads MGHRA; CDR2 reads YSYEKL. This chain joins TRBV4-1 and TRBJ2-1, with a possible D match to TRBD2 (6 bases). The sequenced sample was PBMCs, obtained around atezolizumab (anti-PD-L1) treatment. This sequence originates from a man in his 70s with urothelial cancer. CDR3 nucleotide sequence: TGCGCCAGCAGCCTTGGGCTAGCGCATCCCCTGTTCTTC. It specifies CASSLGLAHPLFF.